This T cell receptor (beta chain) was obtained from a study of CD8+ T cells in alopecia areata. This clone has just a few counts. From alopecia areata patients, lesional scalp punch biopsies and peripheral blood were collected. CDR3 length: 15 residues. J was trimmed by 3 bases and V by 6 bases; bases with no gene match: 7. Germline lookup yields CDR1 MDHEN and CDR2 SYDVKM. RNA extraction and reverse transcription yielded cDNA as sequencing template. Clones were sequenced by immunoSEQ multiplex PCR, and TCRdb holds only the in-frame ones, with some missing. The data contain some 120,000 clones, about 50% of them singletons.

The chain uses TRBV28 and TRBJ2-2; 7 bases map to TRBD2. This TCR derives from a human donor with alopecia areata. The sample comprised NKG2D-low CD8+ T cells sorted from blood. CDR3 residues: CASSSPGLYTGELFF. CDR3 DNA: TGTGCCAGCAGCTCTCCGGGACTATACACCGGGGAGCTGTTTTTT.